This T cell receptor beta chain was recorded in a study of blood T cell repertoires in COVID-19. About the study: T cells, B-cell-depleted T cells, or PBMCs provided the cDNA or gDNA that served as material.

V gave up 0 bases and J gave up 1 base, with 10 bases separating them. The CDR3 extends over 16 amino acids. Per germline, CDR1 KGHSY and CDR2 FQNENV. Clinical history as reported by participants underpinned cohort assignment. The table lists this clone with a few counts. Sequencing was performed with immunoSEQ multiplex PCR; in TCRdb, only in-frame clones are kept and a portion is missing. The sample yields 350,000 to 500,000 clones, 70% to 90% seen once. The sequence derives from a woman between 18 and 30 years old who had been exposed to COVID-19. What was sequenced was PBMCs or T cells enriched from blood (not recorded which). J is TRBJ1-5 and V is TRBV16; a weak D match, TRBD1 (5 bases). CDR3 loop: CASSQSAGGSNQPQHF. CDR3 DNA sequence: TGTGCCAGCAGCCAATCGGCTGGGGGGAGCAATCAGCCCCAGCATTTT.